The TCR beta chain described here comes from a study of cytomegalovirus exposure and HLA in healthy donors. With 60 Vbeta and 13 Jbeta primers, the PCR was carried out. Libraries were prepared by immunoSEQ multiplex PCR; TCRdb keeps only in-frame clonotypes and omits some of them. Found here are 110,000 to 150,000 clones, around 80% of them singletons; the top ten hold about 4.4%. The clonotype was recovered from a man aged 35-49 years in good health and CMV-seronegative. The sample comprised PBMCs.

CDR3 in amino acids: CASSLPQARLVETQYF. CDR3 DNA sequence: TGTGCCAGCAGCTTGCCACAGGCCCGTCTTGTAGAGACCCAGTACTTC. This chain uses TRBV7-9 with TRBJ2-5; a weak D match, TRBD1 (5 bases). Trimming took off 3 bases at V and 4 bases at J, with 18 bases between the two ends. The CDR3 is made up of 16 amino acids. Looked up from germline, CDR1 is SEHNR and CDR2 is FQNEAQ (reference sequence).